These 32 T cell receptor beta chains were sequenced from one sample in a study of response to subunit inactivated influenza vaccine. TCRdb re-called the RT-PCR reads with MiXCR, one entry per CDR3 protein. The table includes approximately 500,000 distinct CDR3 sequences, roughly 13% detected once. Source: PBMCs from blood, taken roughly 46 days after vaccination. Receptor source: a man between 45 and 60 years old who received an inactivated influenza vaccine.

The sample holds a few counts of this clonotype. The rearrangement joins TRBV6-5 to TRBJ2-7; 10 bases are a match to TRBD2. With 2 bases clipped from V and 4 bases from J, the junction kept 14 bases outside the gene matches. This CDR3 region has 18 residues. Germline CDR1 and CDR2: MNHEY and SVGAGI. CDR3 sequence (DNA): TGTGCCAGCAGTTACGGGCGCGGGACTAGCGTCACCTCATACGAGCAGTACTTC. Amino acid sequence: CASSYGRGTSVTSYEQYF.

This clonotype came up a few times. As DNA, the CDR3 is TGTGCCAGCAGCGTAGCTGCGACTAATGGGAGAGAGACCCAGTACTTC. Translating gives CASSVAATNGRETQYF. The chain links TRBV9 to TRBJ2-5; D is perhaps TRBD2 (5 bases). V lost 0 bases and J lost 4, with 16 bases in between. Germline V CDR1 and CDR2: SGDLS, YYNGEE. The CDR3 consists of 16 residues. Based on the CDR3 plus reference TRBV9 and TRBJ2-5, the full variable domain is DSGVTQTPKHLITATGQRVTLRCSPRSGDLSVYWYQQSLDQGLQFLIQYYNGEERAKGNILERFSAQQFPDLHSELNLSSLELGDSALYFCASSVAATNGRETQYFGPGTRLLVL.

The V gene is TRBV28, the J gene TRBJ2-5; D remains ambiguous. V lost 5 bases and J 2 bases, leaving 18 bases between the germline ends. The CDR3 consists of 16 residues. Per germline, CDR1 MDHEN and CDR2 SYDVKM. The CDR3 loop is CASSPMLLFEQETQYF. CDR3 coding DNA: TGTGCCAGCAGTCCTATGCTTCTGTTTGAACAAGAGACCCAGTACTTC.

This clonotype was observed a handful of times. The chain recombines TRBV20-1 with TRBJ2-7; D unresolved. The CDR3 runs to 14 residues. Trimming left V 0 bases short and J 6 bases short, with 15 bases between. Germline CDR1 DFQATT, CDR2 SNEGSKA (reference sequence). The CDR3 loop reads CSARDPFGRPEQYF. The CDR3 region has the DNA TGCAGTGCTAGAGACCCTTTTGGTAGGCCCGAGCAGTACTTC.

This clonotype was picked up a small number of times. The chain couples TRBV20-1 to TRBJ2-5; the D gene is possibly TRBD1 (6 bases). In germline, CDR1 is DFQATT, CDR2 SNEGSKA (reference sequence). There are 13 residues in the CDR3. V was clipped by 3 bases and J by 5 bases, with 13 bases between them. This CDR3 is CSASGWGQETQYF. CDR3 bases: TGCAGTGCTAGTGGGTGGGGGCAGGAGACCCAGTACTTC.

V gene TRBV5-4 combines with J gene TRBJ2-2; D is perhaps TRBD1 or TRBD2 (5 bases each). Germline V lookup: CDR1 SGHNT, CDR2 YYREEE (reference sequence). The CDR3 runs 14 residues. V lost 0 bases and J 9 bases, leaving 12 bases between the germline ends. The CDR3 region is CASSLAGPPRELFF. CDR3 bases: TGTGCCAGCAGCTTGGCGGGACCCCCCAGGGAGCTGTTTTTT.

Ten or more counts support this clonotype. This chain links TRBV24-1 with TRBJ2-7; D might be TRBD2 (6 bases). Germline V gene lookup returns CDR1 KGHDR and CDR2 SFDVKD. V gave up 7 bases and J gave up 1 base, with 19 bases separating them. The CDR3 runs 16 residues. Written as DNA, the CDR3 is TGTGCCACCAGAGAAACCGGGGGTTCGTCTTCCTACGAGCAGTACTTC. It yields the protein CATRETGGSSSYEQYF.

This chain connects TRBV20-1 to TRBJ2-3, with 8 positions matching TRBD2. This CDR3 spans 13 amino acids. Germline V gene lookup returns CDR1 DFQATT and CDR2 SNEGSKA (reference sequence). V gave up 6 bases and J gave up 5 bases; unmatched junction bases: 7. CDR3 amino acids: CSAGGGSGDTQYF. The DNA of the CDR3 is TGCAGTGCCGGCGGGGGGTCAGGAGATACGCAGTATTTT.

The chain uses TRBV12-3 or TRBV12-4 and TRBJ1-2; 9 nucleotides align to TRBD1. This CDR3 comprises 15 residues. Losses at the gene ends were 6 bases for V and 3 bases for J; bases not matched to a gene: 8. The CDR3 region is CASRSGTGHDYGYTF. CDR3 bases: TGTGCCAGCAGATCCGGGACAGGGCATGACTATGGCTACACCTTC.

The DNA of the CDR3 is TGTGCCAGCACCTTTGAACGGAACACTGAAGCTTTCTTT. Its translation is CASTFERNTEAFF. The V and J genes are TRBV12-3 or TRBV12-4 and TRBJ1-1; no clear D gene. The V gene lost 7 bases and the J gene lost 1 base, with 10 bases spanning the gap. This CDR3 contains 13 residues.

V and J are TRBV5-1 and TRBJ1-1, with D possibly TRBD1 on 5 matching bases. Germline CDR1 is SGHRS and CDR2 is YFSETQ. This CDR3 has 15 residues. The V gene lost 3 bases and the J gene lost 4 bases, with 16 bases spanning the gap. CDR3 residues: CASSSVGGAPTEAFF. As DNA, the CDR3 is TGCGCCAGCAGCTCGGTCGGAGGGGCGCCCACTGAAGCTTTCTTT.

This clonotype was seen at least ten times. The chain carries TRBV3-1 and TRBJ2-7, with D tentatively TRBD2 (6 bases). The CDR3 runs to 13 residues. The V end was cut by 5 bases, the J end by 5 bases, with 13 bases between. Looked up from germline, CDR1 is LGHDT and CDR2 is YNNKEL (reference sequence). The CDR3 loop is CASSYGGADEQYF. DNA for the CDR3: TGTGCCAGCAGCTATGGAGGGGCGGACGAGCAGTACTTC.

The chain links TRBV3-1 to TRBJ2-3; tentatively, D is TRBD1 (6 bases). V was trimmed by 1 base and J by 4 bases, leaving 18 bases between them. This CDR3 comprises 17 residues. The germline CDR1 and CDR2 sequences are LGHDT and YNNKEL (reference sequence). CDR3: CASSQVGAGKGADTQYF. The CDR3 DNA sequence: TGTGCCAGCAGCCAAGTGGGGGCAGGGAAAGGGGCAGATACGCAGTATTTT.

CDR3 bases: TGCAGTGCAGAATGGGGGGGGGCCTCCTACGAGCAGTACTTC. Its protein product is CSAEWGGASYEQYF. V gene TRBV20-1 combines with J gene TRBJ2-7; possible D gene TRBD2, 7 bases. The CDR3 runs to 14 residues. Deletions cut 6 bases from V and 0 bases from J, with 15 bases between. CDR1 DFQATT and CDR2 SNEGSKA come from the germline V gene (reference sequence).

This clonotype was detected only a few times. The gene calls are TRBV28 and TRBJ2-3; 13 bases line up with TRBD2. Germline CDR1 MDHEN, CDR2 SYDVKM. J gave up 2 bases and V 5 bases, and 7 bases lay outside the gene matches. The length of the CDR3 is 17 residues. The CDR3 DNA is TGTGCCAGCAGTAGCCCGGGACTAGCGGGAATCACAGATACGCAGTATTTT. This translates into CASSSPGLAGITDTQYF.

V usage is TRBV7-3 and J usage is TRBJ2-3; TRBD2 aligns across 10 bases. Trimming removed 4 bases from V and 0 bases from J; junction bases left unmatched: 7. CDR1 and CDR2 (germline): SGHTA, FQGTGA. The CDR3 loop spans 17 amino acids. CDR3 nucleotide sequence: TGTGCCAGCAGCTCCCAAGGGGGACTAGCGAGCACAGATACGCAGTATTTT. Protein product: CASSSQGGLASTDTQYF.

Only a few counts were recorded for this clonotype. The genes are TRBV5-1 and TRBJ2-2; tentatively, D is TRBD2 (5 bases). In germline, CDR1 is SGHRS, CDR2 YFSETQ. This CDR3 contains 15 residues. V dropped 4 bases and J dropped 2 bases, with 12 bases sitting between them. CDR3 loop: CASSPTTTNTGELFF. The CDR3 nucleotides read TGCGCCAGCAGCCCGACTACGACAAACACCGGGGAGCTGTTTTTT.

This chain connects TRBV11-2 to TRBJ2-7; D remains unclear. Trimming removed 5 bases at V and 0 bases at J, with 11 bases between. The CDR3 covers 14 residues. The germline V gene has CDR1 SGHAT and CDR2 FQNNGV. Here the CDR3 DNA reads TGTGCCAGCAGCCCCCTGAAGAGCTCCTACGAGCAGTACTTC. Protein sequence: CASSPLKSSYEQYF.

This clonotype was seen more than once but under ten times. V usage is TRBV7-9 and J usage is TRBJ2-1, with TRBD2 identical over 7 bases. Germline V lookup: CDR1 SEHNR, CDR2 FQNEAQ (reference sequence). With V trimmed by 4 bases and J by 7 bases, 10 bases remained unmatched. The CDR3 is 15 residues long. The CDR3 is CASSSLAGVENEQFF. Here the CDR3 DNA reads TGTGCCAGCAGCTCTCTCGCGGGAGTGGAAAATGAGCAGTTCTTC. The full variable domain, its missing parts supplied by reference TRBV7-9 and TRBJ2-1, is DTGVSQNPRHKITKRGQNVTFRCDPISEHNRLYWYRQTLGQGPEFLTYFQNEAQLEKSRLLSDRFSAERPKGSFSTLEIQRTEQGDSAMYLCASSSLAGVENEQFFGPGTRLTVL.

The chain couples TRBV2 to TRBJ1-4, with D possibly matching TRBD1 (5 bases). This CDR3 region has 15 residues. Trimming removed 5 bases from V and 4 bases from J, with 14 bases in between. Germline CDR1 SNHLY, CDR2 FYNNEI. The CDR3: CASSLGRANNEKLFF. Here the CDR3 DNA reads TGTGCCAGCAGTCTGGGACGGGCCAATAATGAAAAACTGTTTTTT.

This clonotype has ten or more counts. The CDR3 nucleotides read TGCAGTGCTAGACCTCCGCAGGGAGCCGGCTACGAGCAGTACTTC. Translation gives CSARPPQGAGYEQYF. The V and J genes are TRBV20-1 and TRBJ2-7, with D possibly being TRBD1 or TRBD2 (5 bases each). CDR1 is DFQATT, CDR2 SNEGSKA, per germline (reference sequence). V dropped 2 bases and J dropped 3 bases, with 17 bases sitting between them. This CDR3 comprises 15 residues.

This clonotype has more than one count but fewer than ten. The chain employs TRBV4-2 and TRBJ2-5, with 8 nucleotides matching TRBD2. The V gene end was trimmed by 1 base and the J gene end by 3 bases; junction bases not matched to a gene: 1. The CDR3 extends over 14 amino acids. CDR1 LGHNA and CDR2 YNFKEQ come from the germline V gene. The CDR3 nucleotides read TGTGCCAGCAGCCAAGTGGGACTAGAAGAGACCCAGTACTTC. It specifies CASSQVGLEETQYF.

This clonotype has at least ten counts. This sequence joins TRBV24-1 and TRBJ1-2; D gene ambiguous. This CDR3 contains 12 residues. V was clipped by 3 bases and J by 5 bases, with 6 bases between them. Germline V CDR1 and CDR2: KGHDR, SFDVKD. The CDR3 nucleotides are TGTGCCACCAGTGATGAAGCATATGGCTACACCTTC. Its translation: CATSDEAYGYTF.

This clonotype was counted at least ten times. The CDR3: CASSQRDFQETQYF. Written as DNA, the CDR3 is TGTGCCAGCAGCCAACGGGACTTCCAAGAGACCCAGTACTTC. J is TRBJ2-5 and V is TRBV7-2; TRBD2 might be the D (6 bases). Germline loops: CDR1 SGHTA, CDR2 FQGNSA. Trimming shortened V by 5 bases and J by 1 base, and 11 bases separated the two germline ends. The CDR3 length is 14 residues.

This clonotype was counted a few times. The chain links TRBV2 to TRBJ1-1; 8 bases agree with TRBD1. The CDR3 runs to 14 residues. Germline CDR1 SNHLY, CDR2 FYNNEI. V shed 4 bases, J shed 4 bases, and the junction held 5 bases outside the gene matches. DNA for the CDR3: TGTGCCAGCAGTGCACAGGGGGTTGTCACTGAAGCTTTCTTT. The encoded protein is CASSAQGVVTEAFF.

Only a few counts were recorded for this clonotype. DNA of the CDR3: TGTGCCAGCAGCAGGACAGGGCCTAACACCGGGGAGCTGTTTTTT. Residues: CASSRTGPNTGELFF. The chain employs TRBV28 and TRBJ2-2; 8 bases are shared with TRBD1. Germline CDR1 reads MDHEN; CDR2 reads SYDVKM. J lost 2 bases, V lost 6 bases, and 5 bases had no gene match. The CDR3 runs 15 residues.

This clonotype was recorded a few times. The chain is built from TRBV12-3 or TRBV12-4 and TRBJ2-5; 7 nucleotides line up with TRBD1. The CDR3 sequence is 15 residues long. V trimming: 7 bases; J trimming: 5 bases; junction bases outside the gene matches: 13. The CDR3 coding sequence is TGTGCCAGCACCTTCGGACGGGCACAGGGGGAGACCCAGTACTTC. Protein product: CASTFGRAQGETQYF.

The V gene is TRBV12-3 or TRBV12-4, the J gene TRBJ2-3; D unclear. V gave up 6 bases and J gave up 2 bases, with 12 bases separating them. The CDR3 runs 14 residues. CDR3 in amino acids: CASRQNRDTDTQYF. The CDR3 DNA reads TGTGCCAGCAGACAAAACCGCGACACAGATACGCAGTATTTT.

The chain couples TRBV24-1 to TRBJ2-1; D gene unclear. CDR3 length: 17 residues. V was trimmed by 3 bases and J by 2 bases, leaving 16 bases between them. The germline V gene encodes CDR1 KGHDR and CDR2 SFDVKD. The CDR3 sequence is CATSDTGNSSPYNEQFF. CDR3 coding DNA: TGTGCCACCAGTGATACGGGCAACTCATCTCCCTACAATGAGCAGTTCTTC.

The gene calls are TRBV5-1 and TRBJ2-6; 7 bases line up with TRBD1. Germline V gene lookup returns CDR1 SGHRS and CDR2 YFSETQ. The CDR3 loop spans 15 amino acids. J lost 0 bases, V lost 5 bases, and 2 bases had no gene match. CDR3 residues: CASRDRSSGANVLTF. In DNA form, the CDR3 reads TGCGCCAGCAGGGACAGGAGCTCTGGGGCCAACGTCCTGACTTTC. The complete variable domain, with remaining parts taken from reference TRBV5-1 and TRBJ2-6, reads KAGVTQTPRYLIKTRGQQVTLSCSPISGHRSVSWYQQTPGQGLQFLFEYFSETQRNKGNFPGRFSGRQFSNSRSEMNVSTLELGDSALYLCASRDRSSGANVLTFGAGSRLTVL.

This clonotype occurred a few times. This chain uses TRBV28 with TRBJ2-7, with 8 bases aligning to TRBD1. Germline values: CDR1 MDHEN, CDR2 SYDVKM. J was trimmed by 4 bases and V by 8 bases; bases with no gene match: 10. The CDR3 contains 14 residues. Written as DNA, the CDR3 is TGTGCCAGCGCAGAGAGGACAGGGTGGTACGAGCAGTACTTC. Translating gives CASAERTGWYEQYF. The variable domain in full, completed from reference TRBV28 and TRBJ2-7, reads DVKVTQSSRYLVKRTGEKVFLECVQDMDHENMFWYRQDPGLGLRLIYFSYDVKMKEKGDIPEGYSVSREKKERFSLILESASTNQTSMYLCASAERTGWYEQYFGPGTRLTVT.

In this sample, this clonotype turned up a few times. The chain links TRBV10-1 to TRBJ2-7, with TRBD1 matching over 8 bases. V was clipped by 6 bases and J by 5 bases; unmatched bases: 9. The CDR3 covers 14 residues. Germline V gives CDR1 WNHNN, CDR2 SYGVQD (reference sequence). The DNA of the CDR3 is TGCGCCAGCAGCACAGGGGGAATAGCCAACGAGCAGTACTTC. Translated: CASSTGGIANEQYF.